The TCR beta chain described here comes from a study of T-cell reconstitution after alpha-beta-depleted transplantation in children. Unique molecular identifiers tagged the TCRbeta library. A single record per CDR3 protein comes from TCRdb applying MiXCR to the PCR reads. The data hold approximately 400,000 distinct CDR3 sequences, with approximately 10% observed a single time. After removal of 4 bases from V and 3 bases from J, the junction contained 2 bases not matched to a gene. CDR1 SGHRS and CDR2 YFSETQ come from the germline V gene. The CDR3 sequence is 13 residues long. This clonotype was obtained from a human donor who donated a stem cell graft to a child with acute myeloid leukemia. The V gene is TRBV5-1, the J gene TRBJ2-7; 9 bases agree with TRBD1. The specimen was PBMCs from the stem cell graft donor, collected from the stem cell graft. CDR3 loop: CASSMDRGYEQYF. The CDR3, as DNA: TGCGCCAGCAGCATGGACAGGGGCTACGAGCAGTACTTC.